This passage covers 23 T cell receptor beta chains from one sample sequenced in a study of blood T cell repertoires in COVID-19. Some clones are missing from TCRdb's copy, which holds only in-frame ones; the method was immunoSEQ multiplex PCR. The data contain about 24,000 clones, around nine tenths of them singletons. The sequencing input was peripheral blood. These receptor sequences come from a man aged 65 to 85 with COVID-19, enrolled during active disease.

The rearrangement joins TRBV7-9 to TRBJ1-4; the match to TRBD1 covers 9 bases. Germline CDR1 and CDR2: SEHNR and FQNEAQ (reference sequence). The V gene end was trimmed by 3 bases and the J gene end by 8 bases; junction bases not matched to a gene: 7. The CDR3 spans 15 residues. CDR3 amino acids: CASSLVQGAREKLFF. The CDR3 DNA reads TGTGCCAGCAGCTTGGTACAGGGGGCACGGGAAAAACTGTTTTTT.

The gene calls are TRBV5-6 and TRBJ1-4; 7 bases are a match to TRBD1. Trimming took 4 bases from V and 3 from J; bases not matched to a gene: 6. From germline, CDR1 is SGHDT and CDR2 YYEEEE. The CDR3 runs to 15 residues. In DNA, the CDR3 is TGTGCCAGCAGCACCCCGACAGGGCCTAATGAAAAACTGTTTTTT. As protein: CASSTPTGPNEKLFF.

This clone has a single count. The chain carries TRBV11-3 and TRBJ2-3; TRBD2 agrees at 14 bases. The CDR3 is 16 residues long. V trimming: 5 bases; J trimming: 8 bases; junction bases outside the gene matches: 9. CDR1 is SGHNT, CDR2 YENEEA, per germline. DNA for the CDR3: TGTGCCAGCAGCCCCCCTGGACTAGCGGGAGGTGCTACGCAGTATTTT. Its translation is CASSPPGLAGGATQYF. Variable domain in full (rest from reference TRBV11-3 and TRBJ2-3): EAGVVQSPRYKIIEKKQPVAFWCNPISGHNTLYWYLQNLGQGPELLIRYENEEAVDDSQLPKDRFSAERLKGVDSTLKIQPAELGDSAVYLCASSPPGLAGGATQYFGPGTRLTVL.

The chain carries TRBV6-6 and TRBJ2-2, with D hard to call. The CDR3 has 13 amino acids. Germline V gives CDR1 MNHNY, CDR2 SVGAGI (reference sequence). Trimming shortened V by 6 bases and J by 0 bases, and 5 bases separated the two germline ends. CDR3 residues: CASSETNTGELFF. The CDR3, as DNA: TGTGCCAGCAGCGAGACGAACACCGGGGAGCTGTTTTTT.

The chain links TRBV5-8 to TRBJ1-1, with D possibly matching TRBD1 (6 bases). V lost 6 bases to trimming and J lost 2 bases, with 26 bases between them. The CDR3 is 18 residues long. CDR1 SGHTS and CDR2 YDEGEE come from the germline V gene. The DNA for the CDR3 is TGTGCCAGCACCATTTCCCCTGGCAGGGGCGTAACAAACACTGAAGCTTTCTTT. This sequence encodes CASTISPGRGVTNTEAFF. Looking up the rest from reference TRBV5-8 and TRBJ1-1 gives the full variable domain: EAGVTQSPTHLIKTRGQQATLRCSPISGHTSVYWYQQALGLGLQFLLWYDEGEERNRGNFPPRFSGRQFPNYSSELNVNALELEDSALYLCASTISPGRGVTNTEAFFGQGTRLTVV.

This sequence joins TRBV3-1 (or the pseudogene TRBV3-2) and TRBJ2-3; TRBD2 matches 14 bases. The germline CDR1 and CDR2 sequences are LGHDT and YNNKEL (reference sequence). V was pared by 4 bases and J by 3 bases, with 6 bases of the junction left unmatched. The CDR3 totals 17 residues. CDR3 coding DNA: TGTGCCAGCAGCCCCGGACTAGCGGGGGGCGCTACAGATACGCAGTATTTT. It specifies CASSPGLAGGATDTQYF.

This chain links TRBV7-9 with TRBJ1-4, with 7 bases lining up with TRBD1. Losses at the gene ends were 1 base for V and 4 bases for J; bases not matched to a gene: 9. The CDR3 covers 17 residues. CDR1 and CDR2 (germline): SEHNR, FQNEAQ (reference sequence). The CDR3 sequence: CASSLGYSTGDNEKLFF. The CDR3 region has the DNA TGTGCCAGCAGCTTAGGGTATTCAACAGGGGATAATGAAAAACTGTTTTTT.

V and J are TRBV30 and TRBJ1-5; D might be TRBD1 (6 bases). The CDR3 is 13 residues long. Trimming removed 5 bases at V and 3 bases at J, with 11 bases between. The germline CDR1 and CDR2 sequences are GTSNPN and SVGIG (reference sequence). The CDR3 region is CAWGRTDNQPQHF. The DNA for the CDR3 is TGTGCCTGGGGACGGACAGACAATCAGCCCCAGCATTTT.

The CDR3 DNA reads TGTGCCAGCAGTCGGGTGAGCTCCTATAATTCACCCCTCCACTTT. It is translated as CASSRVSSYNSPLHF. The chain uses TRBV27 and TRBJ1-6; the D is unclear. V lost 5 bases, J lost 0 bases, and 8 bases lay in between. The CDR3 spans 15 residues. Germline CDR1 is MNHEY and CDR2 is SMNVEV (reference sequence).

V and J are TRBV15 and TRBJ2-5; TRBD2 matches 9 bases. Germline CDR1 reads LNHNV; CDR2 reads YYDKDF (reference sequence). CDR3 length equals 18 residues. The trim removed 0 bases at V and 5 bases at J, leaving 13 bases unmatched. CDR3 bases: TGTGCCACCAGCAGAGATAAGAAGGTCGCTAGCGGGACGGAGACCCAGTACTTC. Protein product: CATSRDKKVASGTETQYF.

V gene TRBV12-5 combines with J gene TRBJ2-7; TRBD1 matches at 8 bases. V was clipped by 7 bases and J by 0 bases; unmatched bases: 8. This CDR3 has 15 amino acids. Germline CDR1 reads LGHNT; CDR2 reads FRNRAP. The CDR3 spells CASAPGDRTSYEQYF. DNA of the CDR3: TGTGCTAGTGCCCCGGGGGACAGGACCTCCTACGAGCAGTACTTC. Filled out from reference TRBV12-5 and TRBJ2-7, the complete variable domain reads DARVTQTPRHKVTEMGQEVTMRCQPILGHNTVFWYRQTMMQGLELLAYFRNRAPLDDSGMPKDRFSAEMPDATLATLKIQPSEPRDSAVYFCASAPGDRTSYEQYFGPGTRLTVT.

The V call is TRBV5-1, the J call TRBJ1-2; 7 bases match TRBD1. V dropped 0 bases and J dropped 5; count of bases not matched to a gene: 7. The CDR3 covers 15 residues. Germline values: CDR1 SGHRS, CDR2 YFSETQ. The chain's CDR3 is CASSLAVETGYGYTF. The CDR3 bases are TGCGCCAGCAGCTTGGCCGTGGAGACAGGGTATGGCTACACCTTC.

Notes on this clone: A junction boundary mismatches the germline segment, possibly from a read error. This chain uses TRBV5-1 with TRBJ2-7; 9 positions match TRBD1. The CDR3 has 15 amino acids. The germline CDR1 and CDR2 sequences are SGHRS and YFSETQ. For the CDR3, the DNA is TGCGCCAGCAGCTTGGGGGACAGGGACCCCTACGGGCAGTACTTC. It is translated as CASSLGDRDPYGQYF.

The chain has TRBV7-9 and TRBJ2-1; 9 bases fit TRBD2. V gave up 4 bases and J gave up 9 bases; unmatched junction bases: 10. CDR1 SEHNR and CDR2 FQNEAQ come from the germline V gene (reference sequence). The CDR3 covers 15 residues. Written as DNA, the CDR3 is TGTGCCAGCAGCTCCCGCGGGGGGGAAGGGAGTGAGCAGTTCTTC. This gives the protein CASSSRGGEGSEQFF.

The rearrangement links TRBV10-3 to TRBJ1-4, with 9 bases lining up with TRBD1. CDR1 and CDR2 from the germline V gene are ENHRY and SYGVKD. J was trimmed by 10 bases and V by 5 bases; bases with no gene match: 2. This CDR3 has 12 amino acids. The CDR3 loop reads CAISLDRGKLFF. In DNA form, the CDR3 reads TGTGCCATCAGTCTGGACAGGGGAAAACTGTTTTTT.

The chain links TRBV13 to TRBJ1-2; tentative D call: TRBD1 (6 bases). Germline V CDR1 and CDR2: PRHDT, FYEKMQ (reference sequence). CDR3 length: 13 residues. Trimming cost V 5 bases and J 10 bases, with 17 bases left between them. The CDR3 protein is CASSLQTGYSYTF. Written as DNA, the CDR3 is TGTGCCAGCAGCCTCCAGACAGGATATTCCTACACCTTC.

This clone occurred a few times. The J gene is TRBJ2-5, the V gene TRBV29-1, with D hard to call. This CDR3 is 10 amino acids long. CDR1 and CDR2 from the germline V gene are SQVTM and ANQGSEA. Between the trimmed V and J ends, which lost 1 base and 10 bases, there was a span of 7 bases. The CDR3 DNA reads as TGCAGCGTTGAAGGTCCCCTCCAGTACTTC. It yields the protein CSVEGPLQYF.

This clone was picked up a small number of times. This sequence joins TRBV7-9 and TRBJ2-1; D is perhaps TRBD2 (6 bases). Germline V gene lookup returns CDR1 SEHNR and CDR2 FQNEAQ (reference sequence). CDR3 size: 17 residues. V was cut by 4 bases and J by 0 bases, with 16 bases left in between. The CDR3 loop is CASSSAGTSLSYNEQFF. The CDR3 DNA sequence: TGTGCCAGCAGCTCCGCGGGGACTTCGCTCTCCTACAATGAGCAGTTCTTC. Full variable domain (remainder filled in from reference TRBV7-9 and TRBJ2-1): DTGVSQNPRHKITKRGQNVTFRCDPISEHNRLYWYRQTLGQGPEFLTYFQNEAQLEKSRLLSDRFSAERPKGSFSTLEIQRTEQGDSAMYLCASSSAGTSLSYNEQFFGPGTRLTVL.

The V and J genes are TRBV5-8 and TRBJ1-5; 8 bases are shared with TRBD1. Germline CDR1 and CDR2: SGHTS and YDEGEE. Trimming took 0 bases from V and 0 from J; bases not matched to a gene: 5. The CDR3 is 17 residues long. The CDR3 sequence is CASSLGTGTLSNQPQHF. Here the CDR3 DNA reads TGTGCCAGCAGCTTGGGGACAGGGACCCTTAGCAATCAGCCCCAGCATTTT.

CDR3 in amino acids: CASSPGTGAFTDTQYF. Written as DNA, the CDR3 is TGTGCCAGCTCACCAGGGACAGGGGCTTTCACAGATACGCAGTATTTT. The rearrangement joins TRBV18 to TRBJ2-3, with TRBD1 identical over 10 bases. The CDR3 runs 16 residues. The trim removed 2 bases at V and 2 bases at J, leaving 4 bases unmatched. From germline, CDR1 is KGHSH and CDR2 LQKENI.

The chain joins TRBV18 to TRBJ2-1; 7 bases align to TRBD1. The CDR3 totals 12 residues. The ends lost 3 bases at V and 10 bases at J; junction bases unmatched: 3. Germline V lookup: CDR1 KGHSH, CDR2 LQKENI. The CDR3, as DNA: TGTGCCAGCTCACCGGGGGACAGCGAGCAGTTCTTC. It codes for CASSPGDSEQFF.

The rearrangement links TRBV6-6 to TRBJ2-5, with a possible D match to TRBD2 (6 bases). In germline, CDR1 is MNHNY, CDR2 SVGAGI (reference sequence). V was cut by 5 bases and J by 4 bases, with 17 bases left in between. CDR3 length equals 15 residues. CDR3 loop: CASSIRDSPIETQYF. In nucleotides, the CDR3 is TGTGCCAGCAGTATCCGGGACTCCCCCATAGAGACCCAGTACTTC.

This clone appeared a single time. The CDR3 bases are TGTGCCAGCAGTTCACGGACAGGGAGCTATGGCTACACCTTC. Protein sequence: CASSSRTGSYGYTF. The chain couples TRBV27 to TRBJ1-2; 8 bases match TRBD1. The germline gives CDR1 MNHEY, CDR2 SMNVEV (reference sequence). After removal of 4 bases from V and 4 bases from J, the junction contained 5 bases not matched to a gene. The CDR3 extends over 14 amino acids.